This T cell receptor (beta chain) was recorded in a study of CD8 T cells in Susac syndrome (dated by TCRdb to about 2019). Broadly, across the study: Repertoire sequencing was used to test whether CD8+ T cell activation and differentiation in Susac syndrome was antigen driven. The clonality of the CD8+ T cell repertoire was compared across over 9 healthy donors, roughly 14 Susac syndrome patients and around 16 multiple sclerosis patients. Results and caveats for the whole study, not just this receptor: The study acknowledged that relatively few individuals were included in the TCR sequencing and HLA analysis.

As to this clonotype: Its cognate antigen has yet to be identified. No base quality information exists; no much larger clone differs at one position.

High-throughput TCR beta sequencing profiled peripheral blood CD8+ and CD4+ T cells from healthy donors, Susac syndrome patients and multiple sclerosis patients. Multiple sclerosis controls were treatment-naive patients with stable or active relapsing-remitting disease fulfilling revised McDonald criteria. Bulk CD8+ and CD4+ T cells were purified by magnetic negative isolation, while CD8+ TEMRA cells were enriched using FACS. Blood was collected in EDTA tubes and processed within 24 hours, with PBMCs isolated through density gradient centrifugation. PBMCs destined for TCR sequencing were cryopreserved in liquid nitrogen and later thawed in a 37 °C water bath. The sorted or isolated CD4+, CD8+ and CD8+ TEMRA cells reached a purity of at least 90%. The CDR3 numbers 16 residues from cysteine through phenylalanine. Of the read, only the CDR3 DNA is kept; its 48 bases are in frame from base 1. Deletion took 5 bases off V and 1 base off J, with a span of 12 bases between the germline ends. CDR1 is given as SGHVS and CDR2 as FQNEAQ, both from the germline V gene.

RNA was extracted with the RNeasy kit and about 0.5 to 1 ug was reverse transcribed using random hexamers. The immunoSEQ multiplex PCR assay, covering 54 Vbeta and 13 Jbeta segments, was used to amplify TCR beta CDR3 regions. Bias from PCR amplification was corrected by using a synthetic template baseline for primer optimization and for computational correction. Per the authors' processing: Reads were annotated to V, D and J genes according to IMGT and were analyzed with immunoSEQ Analyzer, with only productive sequences retained. Clonality was computed as one minus Shannon entropy normalized by log2 of the number of productive unique sequences. For each patient and control, public and private clones were evaluated within the 100 most prevalent clones. A clone was defined as Susac-specific if it was absent from the healthy and MS cohorts, from roughly 990 published viral clones and from other ImmuneACCESS disease sequences. TCRdb cleaned the public reads at Q25 with fastp, built clones with MiXCR and kept in-frame beta chains. CDR3 protein duplicates are merged, each entry listing the most common genes and DNA. For this entry, the V and J calls and clone size follow TCRdb and not the study's own pipeline. The sample table contains hundreds of thousands of distinct CDR3 sequences; only one count was recorded for 65% to 90% of them. The ten largest clones represent around 0.2% of the sample.

The sample was CD8+ T cells from PBMCs. This clonotype originated in a human donor with multiple sclerosis. Recombination linked TRBV7-8 to TRBJ2-6; the D gene lacks a confident call. The encoded CDR3 is CASSPLILSGANVLTF. In nucleotide form, the sequence is TGTGCCAGCAGCCCGTTAATACTTTCTGGGGCCAACGTCCTGACTTTC.